Listed below are T cell receptor beta chains from one sample, sequenced in a study of identical twins. TCRdb redid the calling of the 5' RACE reads with MiXCR, one entry per CDR3 protein. Of about 240,000 distinct CDR3 sequences in the sample, 6% to 8% were seen once. This sample also appeared in a second study, on yellow fever vaccine responses in identical twins.

Input material: CD8+ T cells sorted from blood. The receptor set was obtained from a woman between 18 and 29 years old in good health. Each CDR3 is given with its conserved first and last residue. D genes are given only for firm matches. A clone size is listed for some rows: how often the clone was seen (once, few, many), or a class if it is expanded.

clone_size	d_call	v_call	j_call	cdr3_nt	cdr3_aa
many	TRBD1	TRBV15	TRBJ2-1	TGTGCCACCAGCTCACCCGGTTTAGGGACAGAGATCAATGAGCAGTTCTTC	CATSSPGLGTEINEQFF
many	-	TRBV27	TRBJ2-1	TGTGCCAGCACAGGGGGTGGCGGGAGTTGGGATGAGCAGTTCTTC	CASTGGGGSWDEQFF
-	-	TRBV4-1	TRBJ2-3	TGCGCCAGCAGCCAAGATTTGCGAAGCACAGATACGCAGTATTTT	CASSQDLRSTDTQYF
-	-	TRBV5-1	TRBJ2-1	TGCGCCAGCAGCTTCCCCAGGGACTCCTACAATGAGCAGTTCTTC	CASSFPRDSYNEQFF
few	TRBD1	TRBV28	TRBJ1-3	TGTGCCAGCAGACAGGGGAGCTCTGGAAACACCATATATTTT	CASRQGSSGNTIYF
few	TRBD2	TRBV7-9	TRBJ2-5	TGTGCCAGCGGGCTAGCGGAGTCCAACCAAGAGACCCAGTACTTC	CASGLAESNQETQYF
-	-	TRBV6-1	TRBJ1-1	TGTGCCAGCAGTGAAGAAGGGGAACCTGAAGCTTTCTTT	CASSEEGEPEAFF
many	TRBD1	TRBV9	TRBJ2-1	TGTGCCAGCAGCGTAGGGACAGGGAACGAACAGTTCTTC	CASSVGTGNEQFF
-	TRBD2	TRBV5-5	TRBJ2-5	TGTGCCAGCACTCTCAGCGGGGGCAGAGGGGAGACCCAGTACTTC	CASTLSGGRGETQYF
few	-	TRBV12-5	TRBJ2-1	TGTGCTAGTGGACAGAAGGATGAGCAGTTCTTC	CASGQKDEQFF
many	TRBD2	TRBV12-3/TRBV12-4	TRBJ2-7	TGTGCCAGCAGGAGCGGGACCTACGAGCAGTACTTC	CASRSGTYEQYF
-	-	TRBV4-1	TRBJ1-4	TGCGCCAGCAGCCAAGCTACGAGGGCGGCTAATGAAAAACTGTTTTTT	CASSQATRAANEKLFF
many	-	TRBV4-1	TRBJ2-5	TGCGCCAGCAGCCAAGATAAGTCGCTTGTGGAGACCCAGTACTTC	CASSQDKSLVETQYF
-	-	TRBV7-9	TRBJ1-6	TGTGCCAGCAGCTTAGAATCCCATAATTCACCCCTCCACTTT	CASSLESHNSPLHF
many	-	TRBV5-1	TRBJ2-5	TGCGCCAGCAGCCTCAAAGAGACCCAGTACTTC	CASSLKETQYF
-	-	TRBV9	TRBJ2-1	TGTGCCAGCACCTCGGGACCGAACAATGAGCAGTTCTTC	CASTSGPNNEQFF
-	-	TRBV13	TRBJ2-4	TGTGCCAGCACGCTCAGAGGGACGGCCAAAAACATTCAGTACTTC	CASTLRGTAKNIQYF
few	TRBD2	TRBV3-1	TRBJ2-7	TGTGCCAGCAGCCAATCTCCTAGCGGAGGGAGCTCCTACGAGCAGTACTTC	CASSQSPSGGSSYEQYF
many	-	TRBV12-3/TRBV12-4	TRBJ1-1	TGTGCCAGCAGTTTCTCCAGGGTAACTGAAGCTTTCTTT	CASSFSRVTEAFF
-	TRBD2	TRBV7-6	TRBJ2-7	TGTGCCAGCAGCGCCGGGCGGGGGAGGGCCTACGAGCAGTACTTC	CASSAGRGRAYEQYF
few	-	TRBV11-2	TRBJ2-3	TGTGCCAGCAGCCCCTACCTAGTCCGACGGGAGAGGACAGATACGCAGTATTTT	CASSPYLVRRERTDTQYF
-	TRBD2	TRBV7-8	TRBJ2-1	TGTGCCAGCAGCTACAGGACTAGCGGGGGACTTGGTGAGCAGTTCTTC	CASSYRTSGGLGEQFF
few	-	TRBV4-1	TRBJ2-7	TGCGCCAGCAGCCAACAACAACAGGGCTCCTACGAGCAGTACTTC	CASSQQQQGSYEQYF
-	-	TRBV3-1	TRBJ1-1	TGTGCCAGCAGCCAAGAGGTGGGATCGAACACTGAAGCTTTCTTT	CASSQEVGSNTEAFF
few	-	TRBV6-5	TRBJ1-1	TGTGCCAGCAGTTACTCGGGGTTCGGTTTCACTGAAGCTTTCTTT	CASSYSGFGFTEAFF
few	-	TRBV20-1	TRBJ1-3	TGCAGTGCTAGAGATCAGACAGCTACTGGAAACACCATATATTTT	CSARDQTATGNTIYF
few	TRBD2	TRBV7-8	TRBJ2-5	TGTGCCAGCAGCTTAGTAGCAGCGGGGGAGCTACAAGAGACCCAGTACTTC	CASSLVAAGELQETQYF
few	-	TRBV5-1	TRBJ2-3	TGCGCCAGCAGCGGGATTGGAGGGGCCAGCACAGATACGCAGTATTTT	CASSGIGGASTDTQYF
-	-	TRBV28	TRBJ2-7	TGTGCCAGCAGTGATTTTGAGGGGGGCGTCGAGCAGTACTTC	CASSDFEGGVEQYF
many	-	TRBV7-6	TRBJ2-3	TGTGCCAGCAGCGATGGGGTTTCCGGGCAAGGCAGCACAGATACGCAGTATTTT	CASSDGVSGQGSTDTQYF
-	TRBD1	TRBV28	TRBJ2-1	TGTGCCAGCAGTCGCCGGGACAGGGCTTCGGATGAGCAGTTCTTC	CASSRRDRASDEQFF
few	TRBD1	TRBV28	TRBJ1-1	TGTGCCAGCAGTTTTTACAGGGGTGGTAGCACTGAAGCTTTCTTT	CASSFYRGGSTEAFF
-	-	TRBV5-1	TRBJ2-7	TGCGCCAGCAGCTGGGTTGCGGGGGCGCGGGAGCAGTACTTC	CASSWVAGAREQYF
many	-	TRBV12-3/TRBV12-4	TRBJ1-2	TGTGCCAGCAGCACAGACCACAACTATGGCTACACCTTC	CASSTDHNYGYTF
many	TRBD2	TRBV6-4	TRBJ2-3	TGTGCCAGCAGTGATGGGCTAGCGGGGTCCACAGATACGCAGTATTTT	CASSDGLAGSTDTQYF
few	TRBD2	TRBV6-2/TRBV6-3	TRBJ2-1	TGTGCCAGCAAGGGGACTACCCCCTACAATGAGCAGTTCTTC	CASKGTTPYNEQFF
many	-	TRBV3-1	TRBJ1-1	TGTGCCAGCAGCCAAGATGTGGGGAACATCATGAACACTGAAGCTTTCTTT	CASSQDVGNIMNTEAFF
few	-	TRBV7-3	TRBJ2-3	TGTGCCAGCAGCCCCGGACTAGGGGGAGATACGCAGTATTTT	CASSPGLGGDTQYF
many	-	TRBV4-1	TRBJ1-4	TGCGCCAGCAGCCAAGACATGAGCGAAAAACTGTTTTTT	CASSQDMSEKLFF
-	TRBD1	TRBV13	TRBJ1-1	TGTGCCAGCAGCTCCGGGACAGGGGGCACTGAAGCTTTCTTT	CASSSGTGGTEAFF
few	TRBD1	TRBV13	TRBJ1-2	TGTGCCAGCAGCCTGACCCGGACAGGGGGAAGCTATGGCTACACCTTC	CASSLTRTGGSYGYTF
-	-	TRBV10-2	TRBJ2-3	TGCGCCAGCAGAGGTATCGGCACAGATACGCAGTATTTT	CASRGIGTDTQYF
few	-	TRBV11-2	TRBJ2-2	TGTGCCAGCAGCGTAAGAGGGGGCACCGGGGAGCTGTTTTTT	CASSVRGGTGELFF
-	-	TRBV6-1	TRBJ1-1	TGTGCCAGCAGATCCCATGGGGACACTGAAGCTTTCTTT	CASRSHGDTEAFF
-	-	TRBV28	TRBJ1-6	TGTGCCAGCAGTTTAGACAGAGCCCCTAATTCACCCCTCCACTTT	CASSLDRAPNSPLHF
few	TRBD2	TRBV12-3/TRBV12-4	TRBJ2-1	TGTGCCAGCACTGACGCGCGCTGGGCTAGCGGGAGATATGAGCAGTTCTTC	CASTDARWASGRYEQFF
-	-	TRBV6-1	TRBJ1-1	TGTGCCAGCTCTTCAGGTCACAACACTGAAGCTTTCTTT	CASSSGHNTEAFF
few	-	TRBV18	TRBJ1-4	TGTGCCAGCTCACTAGTCGATCGGGCCCGGAATGAAAAACTGTTTTTT	CASSLVDRARNEKLFF
many	-	TRBV20-1	TRBJ2-1	TGCAGTGCTAGCGGGAGTACCATCGATGAGCAGTTCTTC	CSASGSTIDEQFF
many	-	TRBV18	TRBJ2-7	TGTGCCAGCTCACCAGTGGGTGGATACGAGCAGTACTTC	CASSPVGGYEQYF
-	-	TRBV5-4	TRBJ1-1	TGTGCCAGCAGCCCCAAAGCAGGCATGAACACTGAAGCTTTCTTT	CASSPKAGMNTEAFF
many	-	TRBV6-4	TRBJ2-2	TGTGCCAGCAGTGGGTCAGGCACCGGGGAGCTGTTTTTT	CASSGSGTGELFF
-	TRBD2	TRBV20-1	TRBJ2-4	TGCAGTGCCAGGGATGGACTAGGTGTGGTGGCCAAAAACATTCAGTACTTC	CSARDGLGVVAKNIQYF
few	TRBD1	TRBV29-1	TRBJ2-1	TGCAGCGTGACCGGGACAGGGTACAATGAGCAGTTCTTC	CSVTGTGYNEQFF